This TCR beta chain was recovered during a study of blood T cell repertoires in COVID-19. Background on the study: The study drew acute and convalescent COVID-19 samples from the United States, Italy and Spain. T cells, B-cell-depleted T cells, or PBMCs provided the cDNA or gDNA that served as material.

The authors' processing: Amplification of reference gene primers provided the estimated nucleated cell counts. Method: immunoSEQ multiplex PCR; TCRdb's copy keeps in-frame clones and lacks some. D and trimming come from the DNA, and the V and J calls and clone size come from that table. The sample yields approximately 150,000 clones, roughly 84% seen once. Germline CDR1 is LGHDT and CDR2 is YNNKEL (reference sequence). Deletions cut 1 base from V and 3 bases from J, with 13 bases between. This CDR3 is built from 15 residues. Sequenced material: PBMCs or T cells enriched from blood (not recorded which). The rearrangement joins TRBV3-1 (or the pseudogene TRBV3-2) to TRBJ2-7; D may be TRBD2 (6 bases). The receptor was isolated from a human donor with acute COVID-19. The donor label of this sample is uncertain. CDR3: CASSQGSGEFYEQYF. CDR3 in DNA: TGTGCCAGCAGCCAAGGATCGGGGGAGTTCTACGAGCAGTACTTC.